This TCR beta chain is drawn from a study of blood T cell repertoires in COVID-19. Study as a whole: Acute and convalescent COVID-19 specimens originated in the United States, Italy and Spain. T cells, B-cell-depleted T cells, or PBMCs supplied cDNA or gDNA.

Original analysis: Scientists estimated how many nucleated cells there were by amplifying reference gene primers. The assay was immunoSEQ multiplex PCR, and TCRdb's table has in-frame clones only and misses some. That table gives V, J and clone size, and the DNA gave D and trimming. The table shows 150,000 to 200,000 clones, with 80% to 85% occurring only once. V was pared by 5 bases and J by 1 base, with 2 bases of the junction left unmatched. The CDR3 sequence is 14 residues long. Germline V lookup: CDR1 SGHAT, CDR2 FQNNGV. Specimen: peripheral blood. The chain carries TRBV11-2 and TRBJ1-3; TRBD1 matches 7 bases. This TCR came from a human donor with acute or convalescent COVID-19. The donor label of this sample is uncertain. The DNA for the CDR3 is TGTGCCAGCAGCCCGGGACAGTCTGGAAACACCATATATTTT. This encodes CASSPGQSGNTIYF.